This entry lists 18 T cell receptor beta chains sequenced from one sample in a study of T cells in Graves' hyperthyroidism and ophthalmopathy. There were TCR beta CDR3 regions amplified from RNA transcripts. Carried out on the TCR CDR3, a first-round RT-PCR used the HTBI primer set. TCRdb analysed the multiplex PCR reads with MiXCR anew, one entry per CDR3 protein. In the table there are about 400,000 distinct CDR3 sequences, 15% to 18% of which are singletons. The sample was blood. These receptors all come from a woman aged 18-30 years with Graves' hyperthyroidism.

This clonotype was seen repeatedly, ten times or more. For the CDR3, the DNA is TGTGCCAGCAGTTCCGGGGGGGGTATTTCAGATACGCAGTATTTT. It translates to CASSSGGGISDTQYF. The chain combines TRBV28 with TRBJ2-3; 8 nucleotides agree with TRBD2. V shed 4 bases and J 4 bases; nucleotides not matched to a gene: 7. CDR1 and CDR2 (germline): MDHEN, SYDVKM. CDR3 length: 15 amino acids.

This clonotype was detected a few times. The chain links TRBV29-1 to TRBJ2-7, with D possibly being TRBD1 (5 bases). The length of the CDR3 is 12 residues. The germline CDR1 and CDR2 sequences are SQVTM and ANQGSEA. Trimming pared 4 bases from V and 6 bases from J, leaving 13 bases between. In DNA, the CDR3 is TGCAGCGTTGTGTTTAGCAGGGCCGAGCAGTACTTC. This translates into CSVVFSRAEQYF.

Worth noting for this clonotype: A much larger clone is a single base away; this may be a read error. The genes are TRBV15 and TRBJ1-4; D possibly corresponds to TRBD1 (5 bases). CDR3 length: 12 amino acids. Germline CDR1 LNHNV, CDR2 YYDKDF (reference sequence). The CDR3 spells CATRAGGEELFF. The CDR3, as DNA: TGTGCCACCAGGGCTGGGGGTGAAGAACTGTTTTTT.

The V and J genes are TRBV20-1 and TRBJ1-6, with 11 bases matching TRBD1. Germline V gives CDR1 DFQATT, CDR2 SNEGSKA (reference sequence). V shed 4 bases, J shed 9 bases, and the junction held 8 bases outside the gene matches. This CDR3 region has 15 residues. The CDR3 reads CSATSGTGGRSPLHF. The CDR3 DNA sequence: TGCAGTGCTACCTCCGGGACAGGGGGGCGTTCACCCCTCCACTTT.

V usage is TRBV4-2 and J usage is TRBJ2-7; 9 bases fit TRBD2. The CDR3 is 15 residues long. V lost 3 bases to trimming and J lost 0 bases; unmatched junction nucleotides: 3. Germline V CDR1 and CDR2: LGHNA, YNFKEQ. The CDR3 DNA is TGTGCCAGCAGCCAGGGGACTAGCAACTCCTACGAGCAGTACTTC. It encodes CASSQGTSNSYEQYF.

The chain uses TRBV19 and TRBJ2-6, with 8 nucleotides matching TRBD1. CDR1 is LNHDA and CDR2 is SQIVND in the germline V gene (reference sequence). Germline trimming cut 7 bases from V and 4 bases from J; bases unmatched to any gene: 9. The CDR3 runs 16 residues. CDR3 nucleotide sequence: TGTGCCAGTATGGGGAAGGACAGGGCCGGGGCCAACGTCCTGACTTTC. Its protein product is CASMGKDRAGANVLTF. The whole variable domain, filled in from reference TRBV19 and TRBJ2-6, reads DGGITQSPKYLFRKEGQNVTLSCEQNLNHDAMYWYRQDPGQGLRLIYYSQIVNDFQKGDIAEGYSVSREKKESFPLTVTSAQKNPTAFYLCASMGKDRAGANVLTFGAGSRLTVL.

A few counts support this clonotype. The chain has TRBV6-1 and TRBJ2-2; maybe TRBD2 (6 bases). The CDR3 spans 15 residues. Germline V CDR1 and CDR2: MNHNS, SASEGT. Trimming cost V 5 bases and J 0 bases, with 10 bases left between them. CDR3 residues: CASSYGGPNTGELFF. The DNA for the CDR3 is TGTGCCAGCAGTTATGGAGGGCCGAACACCGGGGAGCTGTTTTTT.

V and J are TRBV7-9 and TRBJ1-5; D gene ambiguous. The CDR3 covers 15 residues. CDR1 SEHNR and CDR2 FQNEAQ come from the germline V gene (reference sequence). The V end lost 5 bases, the J end lost 4 bases, and 15 bases lay between the germline ends. The CDR3 nucleotides are TGTGCCAGCAGCCCCTACGAGGAGGGAAATCAGCCCCAGCATTTT. The encoded protein is CASSPYEEGNQPQHF. Together with reference TRBV7-9 and TRBJ1-5, the CDR3 gives the full variable domain: DTGVSQNPRHKITKRGQNVTFRCDPISEHNRLYWYRQTLGQGPEFLTYFQNEAQLEKSRLLSDRFSAERPKGSFSTLEIQRTEQGDSAMYLCASSPYEEGNQPQHFGDGTRLSIL.

Points on this clonotype: Mismatch with germline at one junction end may stem from a read error. The chain joins TRBV7-6 to TRBJ2-1; D not resolved. The CDR3 has 13 residues. Germline lookup yields CDR1 SGHVS and CDR2 FNYEAQ. CDR3 in amino acids: CASGLAPYNEQFF. Written as DNA, the CDR3 is TGTGCCAGCGGCTTAGCTCCGTACAATGAGCAGTTCTTC.

This chain joins TRBV27 and TRBJ2-3; 7 nucleotides align to TRBD1. Germline CDR1 is MNHEY and CDR2 is SMNVEV (reference sequence). CDR3 length equals 15 residues. The ends lost 5 bases at V and 6 bases at J; junction bases unmatched: 11. The CDR3 region is CASSLYRGPSDTQYF. The CDR3 region has the DNA TGTGCCAGCAGTCTCTACAGGGGCCCCTCGGATACGCAGTATTTT.

This clonotype was counted many times. The rearrangement uses TRBV9 and TRBJ2-6, with 7 bases fitting TRBD1. The CDR3 consists of 14 residues. J was trimmed by 6 bases and V by 4 bases; bases with no gene match: 4. Germline V lookup: CDR1 SGDLS, CDR2 YYNGEE. The CDR3 nucleotides are TGTGCCAGCAGCATAACAGGGGAGGCCAACGTCCTGACTTTC. Protein: CASSITGEANVLTF.

The V gene is TRBV12-3 or TRBV12-4, the J gene TRBJ1-5; D gene ambiguous. V was cut by 6 bases and J by 3 bases, with 15 bases left in between. The CDR3 consists of 15 residues. The DNA for the CDR3 is TGTGCCAGCAGCCGCCGGCGGGCGGACAATCAGCCCCAGCATTTT. This encodes CASSRRRADNQPQHF.

At least ten counts were recorded for this clonotype. As DNA, the CDR3 is TGTGCCAGCAGCTTTCTCCCGGGACAGGGATCCTACGAGCAGTACTTC. Its protein product is CASSFLPGQGSYEQYF. The V and J genes are TRBV11-1 and TRBJ2-7; 9 bases fit TRBD1. Germline-derived CDR1 and CDR2 are SGHAT and FQDESV (reference sequence). The V segment lost 3 bases and the J segment 1 base; nucleotides outside the gene matches: 7. The CDR3 sequence is 16 residues long.

This clonotype was counted many times. The rearrangement links TRBV4-1 to TRBJ2-1, with D possibly TRBD2 on 6 matching bases. CDR1 is MGHRA, CDR2 YSYEKL, per germline. The CDR3 consists of 17 residues. V was cut by 4 bases and J by 0 bases, with 16 bases left in between. The CDR3 DNA follows: TGCGCCAGCAGCCGGCGACATAGCGGCATCTCCTACAATGAGCAGTTCTTC. This translates into CASSRRHSGISYNEQFF.

Comment on this clonotype: With a much larger clone just one base away, this may be a read error. The rearrangement uses TRBV6-2 or TRBV6-3 and TRBJ2-2, with D perhaps matching TRBD1 or TRBD2 (6 bases each). The CDR3 has 14 amino acids. Germline V gene data show CDR1 as MNHEY and CDR2 as SVGEGT. The CDR3 sequence is CASTRDTSPGGLFF. In nucleotides, the CDR3 is TGTGCCAGCACCCGGGACACTTCTCCCGGGGGGCTGTTTTTT.

In its sample, this clonotype was seen a few times. V is TRBV6-1 and J is TRBJ1-6; 7 nucleotides agree with TRBD1. V was clipped by 5 bases and J by 7 bases; unmatched bases: 11. From germline, CDR1 is MNHNS and CDR2 SASEGT. The CDR3 is 16 residues long. This CDR3 reads CASSLRQGRQNSPLHF. The CDR3 coding sequence is TGTGCCAGCAGTCTCCGACAGGGAAGACAGAATTCACCCCTCCACTTT.

This clonotype occurred many times. The gene calls are TRBV20-1 and TRBJ2-1; 9 bases match TRBD2. Germline trimming cut 4 bases from V and 5 bases from J; bases unmatched to any gene: 12. CDR1 is DFQATT and CDR2 is SNEGSKA in the germline V gene (reference sequence). This CDR3 has 16 amino acids. The CDR3 sequence: CSATRPSGIGDNEQFF. Written as DNA, the CDR3 is TGCAGTGCTACCCGTCCTAGCGGGATCGGGGACAATGAGCAGTTCTTC.

This clonotype appeared a few times. The chain has TRBV5-5 and TRBJ2-5; D remains unclear. The CDR3 length is 15 residues. The V gene's germline CDR1 is SGHKS and CDR2 YYEKEE (reference sequence). V was trimmed by 0 bases and J by 4 bases, leaving 13 bases between them. The CDR3 sequence: CASSLVGRPGETQYF. CDR3 nucleotides: TGTGCCAGCAGCTTGGTCGGCAGGCCGGGAGAGACCCAGTACTTC.